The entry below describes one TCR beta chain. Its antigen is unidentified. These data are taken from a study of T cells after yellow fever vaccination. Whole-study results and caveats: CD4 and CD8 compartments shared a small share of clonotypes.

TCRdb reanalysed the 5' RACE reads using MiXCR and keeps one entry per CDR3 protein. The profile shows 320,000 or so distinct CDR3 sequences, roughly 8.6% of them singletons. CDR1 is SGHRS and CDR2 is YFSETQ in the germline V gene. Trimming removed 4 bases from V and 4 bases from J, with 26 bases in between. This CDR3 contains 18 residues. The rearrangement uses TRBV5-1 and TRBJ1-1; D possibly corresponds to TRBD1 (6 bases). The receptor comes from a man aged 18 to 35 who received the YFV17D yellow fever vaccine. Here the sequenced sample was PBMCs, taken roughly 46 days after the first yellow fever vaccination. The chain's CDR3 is CASSGTGGGRVLGTEAFF. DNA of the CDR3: TGCGCCAGCAGCGGAACCGGAGGGGGGCGCGTCTTGGGCACTGAAGCTTTCTTT.